Given below is one TCR beta chain in context. These data belong to a study of blood T cell repertoires in COVID-19. In the study overall: Whether acute or convalescent, the COVID-19 samples came from the United States, Italy and Spain.

Per the original data handling: Reference gene primer amplification in the assay estimated nucleated cell counts. Data came from immunoSEQ multiplex PCR; TCRdb stores just in-frame clones and leaves some out. That table is the source of V, J and clone size, and D and trimming were worked out from the DNA. The table has a few hundred thousand clones, approximately 90% seen once. This CDR3 is 15 amino acids long. Looked up from germline, CDR1 is GTSNPN and CDR2 is SVGIG (reference sequence). J gave up 4 bases and V 3 bases, and 10 bases lay outside the gene matches. Material: PBMCs or T cells enriched from blood (not recorded which). The V and J genes are TRBV30 and TRBJ2-7; 9 bases fit TRBD2. The TCR originated in a woman aged 18-29 years who had recovered from COVID-19. CDR3 sequence (DNA): TGTGCCTGGAGGGAAAAGCGGGGGGCGCGGTACGAGCAGTACTTC. Its protein is CAWREKRGARYEQYF.